This TCR beta chain was sequenced in a study of blood T cell repertoires in COVID-19. Study details: The United States, Italy and Spain supplied acute and convalescent COVID-19 samples.

Here immunoSEQ multiplex PCR was the method, and the copy in TCRdb shows in-frame clones only, minus some. The data hold about 310,000 clones, with about nine tenths observed a single time. The CDR3 extends over 15 amino acids. V lost 3 bases and J lost 0; bases outside the gene matches: 4. Germline assignment: CDR1 SGHDT and CDR2 YYEEEE. This sequence joins TRBV5-6 and TRBJ1-1; 8 bases line up with TRBD1. The source of this sequence is a woman aged 25 to 39 with COVID-19, enrolled during active disease. The material sequenced was peripheral blood. Written as DNA, the CDR3 is TGTGCCAGCAGCTCACGGGACAGGCTGAACACTGAAGCTTTCTTT. It translates to CASSSRDRLNTEAFF. The variable domain in full, completed from reference TRBV5-6 and TRBJ1-1, reads DAGVTQSPTHLIKTRGQQVTLRCSPKSGHDTVSWYQQALGQGPQFIFQYYEEEERQRGNFPDRFSGHQFPNYSSELNVNALLLGDSALYLCASSSRDRLNTEAFFGQGTRLTVV.